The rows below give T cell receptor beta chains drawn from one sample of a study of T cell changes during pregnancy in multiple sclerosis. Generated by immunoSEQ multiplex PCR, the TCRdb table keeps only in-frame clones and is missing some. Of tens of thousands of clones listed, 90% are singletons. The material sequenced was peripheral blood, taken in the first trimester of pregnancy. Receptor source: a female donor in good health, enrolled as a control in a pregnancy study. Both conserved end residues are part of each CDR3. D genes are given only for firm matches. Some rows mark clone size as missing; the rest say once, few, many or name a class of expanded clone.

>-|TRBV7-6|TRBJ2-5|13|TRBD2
CASERGRDETQYF
TGTGCCAGCGAACGTGGGAGGGACGAGACCCAGTACTTC
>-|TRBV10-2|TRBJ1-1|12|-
CASSTRNTEAFF
TGCGCCAGCTCTACTAGGAACACTGAAGCTTTCTTT
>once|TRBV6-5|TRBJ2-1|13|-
CASSYYTQGEQFF
TGTGCCAGCAGTTACTACACTCAGGGTGAGCAGTTCTTC
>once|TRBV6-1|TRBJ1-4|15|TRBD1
CASRGQGADNEKLFF
TGTGCCAGCAGGGGACAGGGGGCCGACAATGAAAAACTGTTTTTT
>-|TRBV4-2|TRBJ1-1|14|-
CASSQAGMNTEAFF
TGTGCCAGCAGCCAAGCCGGGATGAACACTGAAGCTTTCTTT
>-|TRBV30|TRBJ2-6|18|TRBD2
CAWMRGGLIPSGANVLTF
TGTGCCTGGATGCGGGGGGGGTTGATTCCCTCTGGGGCCAACGTCCTGACTTTC
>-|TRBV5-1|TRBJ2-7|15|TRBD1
CASSGALTGSHEQYF
TGCGCCAGCAGCGGCGCTCTGACAGGGTCCCACGAGCAGTACTTC
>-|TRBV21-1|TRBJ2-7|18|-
CASSKWGGRRGRSYEQYF
TGTGCCAGCAGCAAGTGGGGGGGGAGAAGGGGACGGTCCTACGAGCAGTACTTC
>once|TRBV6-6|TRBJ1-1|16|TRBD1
CASSQQPGQGAPEAFF
TGTGCCAGCAGCCAGCAACCGGGACAGGGGGCCCCTGAAGCTTTCTTT
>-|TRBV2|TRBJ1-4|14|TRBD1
CASSEGQVNEKLFF
TGTGCCAGCAGTGAGGGACAGGTTAATGAAAAACTGTTTTTT
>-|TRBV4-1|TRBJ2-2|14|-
CASSPAWAPGELFF
TGCGCCAGCAGCCCTGCTTGGGCGCCCGGGGAGCTGTTTTTT
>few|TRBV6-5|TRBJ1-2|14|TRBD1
CASRHRGPGYGYTF
TGTGCCAGCAGGCACAGGGGGCCCGGCTATGGCTACACCTTC
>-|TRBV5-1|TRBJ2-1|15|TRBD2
CASSATGTSSNEQFF
TGCGCCAGCAGCGCAACCGGGACTAGCAGCAATGAGCAGTTCTTC
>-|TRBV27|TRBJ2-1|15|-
CASSLTGVGANEQFF
TGTGCCAGCAGTTTGACGGGAGTAGGGGCGAATGAGCAGTTCTTC
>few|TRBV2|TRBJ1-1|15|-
CADRGSAILATEAFF
TGTGCCGACCGAGGGTCAGCGATTTTGGCCACTGAAGCTTTCTTT
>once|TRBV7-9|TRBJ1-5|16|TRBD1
CASSLAVGQGSQPQHF
TGTGCCAGCAGCTTAGCGGTTGGACAGGGGTCTCAGCCCCAGCATTTT
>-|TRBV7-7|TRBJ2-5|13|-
CASSFQYQETQYF
TGTGCTAGCAGCTTTCAGTACCAAGAGACCCAGTACTTC
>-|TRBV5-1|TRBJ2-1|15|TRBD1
CASSIDRAGLNEQFF
TGCGCCAGCAGCATCGACAGGGCTGGTCTGAATGAGCAGTTCTTC
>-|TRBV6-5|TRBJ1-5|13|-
CASSYSGDQPQHF
TGTGCCAGCAGTTACTCAGGGGATCAGCCCCAGCATTTT
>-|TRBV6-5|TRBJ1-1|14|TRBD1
CASSYSSQGVEAFF
TGTGCCAGCAGTTACTCGTCCCAGGGGGTTGAAGCTTTCTTT
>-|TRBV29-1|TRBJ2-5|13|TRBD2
CSARTSGSKTQYF
TGCAGCGCGCGGACTAGCGGGAGTAAGACCCAGTACTTC
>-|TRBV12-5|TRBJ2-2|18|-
CASGYTTPGQGGTGELFF
TGTGCTAGTGGCTATACTACCCCTGGGCAGGGCGGCACCGGGGAGCTGTTTTTT
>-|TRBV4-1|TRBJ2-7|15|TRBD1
CASSQPGQASYEQYF
TGCGCCAGCAGCCAACCGGGACAGGCCAGTTACGAGCAGTACTTC
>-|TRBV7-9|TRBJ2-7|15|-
CASSHGSAISYEQYF
TGTGCCAGCAGCCACGGGAGTGCCATCAGCTACGAGCAGTACTTC
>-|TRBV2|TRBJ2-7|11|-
CASRDIREQYF
TGTGCCAGCAGGGACATAAGGGAGCAGTACTTC
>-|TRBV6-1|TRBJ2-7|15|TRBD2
CASKGETSGSYEQYF
TGTGCCAGCAAAGGTGAAACTAGCGGGTCCTACGAGCAGTACTTC
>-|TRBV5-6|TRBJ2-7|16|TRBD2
CASSLARRTSSYEQYF
TGTGCCAGCAGCTTGGCGCGCCGGACTAGCTCCTACGAGCAGTACTTC
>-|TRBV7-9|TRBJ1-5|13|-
CASSLLDNQPQHF
TGTGCCAGCAGCTTACTAGACAATCAGCCCCAGCATTTT
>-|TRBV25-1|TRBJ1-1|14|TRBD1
CASSGRGMNTEAFF
TGTGCCAGCAGCGGCAGGGGGATGAACACTGAAGCTTTCTTT
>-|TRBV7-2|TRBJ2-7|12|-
CASAGGDHEQYF
TGTGCCAGCGCGGGCGGGGACCACGAGCAGTACTTC
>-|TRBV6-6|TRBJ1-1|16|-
CASSHGQGSLNTEAFF
TGTGCCAGCAGTCACGGGCAGGGGTCCCTGAACACTGAAGCTTTCTTT
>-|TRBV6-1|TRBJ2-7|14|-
CASSEPEGGYEQYF
TGTGCCAGCAGTGAACCGGAGGGAGGTTACGAGCAGTACTTC